This T cell receptor beta chain is from a study of blood T cell repertoires in COVID-19. Some clones are missing from TCRdb's copy, which holds only in-frame ones; the method was immunoSEQ multiplex PCR. The sample shows hundreds of thousands of clones, 88% of them seen only once. Cohorts were determined from participant-reported clinical history. Unmatched junction bases numbered 6, after V lost 6 bases and J lost 1 base. The length of the CDR3 is 16 residues. CDR1 and CDR2 from the germline V gene are MNHEY and SVGEGT. The receptor's source is a woman aged 45-59 years who had recovered from COVID-19. V and J are TRBV6-2 or TRBV6-3 and TRBJ2-4; TRBD1 matches 10 bases. The specimen was PBMCs or T cells enriched from blood (not recorded which). In DNA form, the CDR3 reads TGTGCCAGCAGCCCCGCGGGACAGGGGGCCAAAAACATTCAGTACTTC. The encoded protein is CASSPAGQGAKNIQYF.